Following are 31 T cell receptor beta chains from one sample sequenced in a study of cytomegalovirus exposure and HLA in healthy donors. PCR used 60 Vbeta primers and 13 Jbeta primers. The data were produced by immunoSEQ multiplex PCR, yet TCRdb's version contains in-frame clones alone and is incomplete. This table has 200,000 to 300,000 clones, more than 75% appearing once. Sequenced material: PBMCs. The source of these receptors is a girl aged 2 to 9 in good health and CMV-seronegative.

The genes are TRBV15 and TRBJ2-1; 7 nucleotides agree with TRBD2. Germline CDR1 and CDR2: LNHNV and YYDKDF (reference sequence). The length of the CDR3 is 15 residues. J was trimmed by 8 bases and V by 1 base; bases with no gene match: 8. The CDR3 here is CATSRGLADLDEQFF. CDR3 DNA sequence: TGTGCCACCAGCAGAGGCCTAGCGGACTTGGATGAGCAGTTCTTC.

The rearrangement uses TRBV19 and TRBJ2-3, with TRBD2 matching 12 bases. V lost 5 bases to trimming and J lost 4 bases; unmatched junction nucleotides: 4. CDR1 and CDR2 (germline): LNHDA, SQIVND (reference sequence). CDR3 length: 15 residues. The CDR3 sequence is CASSLAGGPADTQYF. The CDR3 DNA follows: TGTGCCAGTAGTCTAGCGGGAGGGCCAGCAGATACGCAGTATTTT.

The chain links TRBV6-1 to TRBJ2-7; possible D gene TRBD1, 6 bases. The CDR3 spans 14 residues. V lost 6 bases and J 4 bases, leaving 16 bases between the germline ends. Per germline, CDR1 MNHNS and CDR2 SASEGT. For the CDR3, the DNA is TGTGCCAGCAGGGAGACAGGTGGCACATACGAGCAGTACTTC. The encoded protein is CASRETGGTYEQYF.

CDR3 in DNA: TGTGCCAGCAGCTCCCAGGTAGTTGCCGAAAATGAGCAGTTCTTC. It yields the protein CASSSQVVAENEQFF. The chain links TRBV5-4 to TRBJ2-1; D unclear. Trimming cost V 3 bases and J 7 bases, with 17 bases left between them. There are 15 residues in the CDR3. CDR1 is SGHNT and CDR2 is YYREEE in the germline V gene (reference sequence). Full variable domain (outside the CDR3, taken from reference TRBV5-4 and TRBJ2-1): ETGVTQSPTHLIKTRGQQVTLRCSSQSGHNTVSWYQQALGQGPQFIFQYYREEENGRGNFPPRFSGLQFPNYSSELNVNALELDDSALYLCASSSQVVAENEQFFGPGTRLTVL.

Here the CDR3 reads CASSSGPYNEQFF. The CDR3 nucleotides are TGTGCCAGCAGTAGCGGGCCATACAATGAGCAGTTCTTC. The chain recombines TRBV6-1 with TRBJ2-1; D is perhaps TRBD2 (6 bases). The germline V gene has CDR1 MNHNS and CDR2 SASEGT. The V end was cut by 5 bases, the J end by 4 bases, with 9 bases between. This CDR3 region has 13 residues.

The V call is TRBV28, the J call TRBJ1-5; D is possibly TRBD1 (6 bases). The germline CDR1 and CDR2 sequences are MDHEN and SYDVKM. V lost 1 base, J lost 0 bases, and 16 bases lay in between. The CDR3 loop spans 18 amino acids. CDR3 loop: CASSLSNRASRSNQPQHF. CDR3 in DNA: TGTGCCAGCAGTTTATCAAACAGGGCATCCCGTAGCAATCAGCCCCAGCATTTT.

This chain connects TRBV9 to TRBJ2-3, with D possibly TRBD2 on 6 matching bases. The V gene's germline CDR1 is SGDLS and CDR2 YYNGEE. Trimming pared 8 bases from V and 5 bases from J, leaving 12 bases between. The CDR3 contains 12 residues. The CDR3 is CASNSGKDTQYF. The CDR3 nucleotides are TGTGCCAGTAATAGCGGTAAAGATACGCAGTATTTT.

CDR3 in DNA: TGCGCCAGCAGCTCGTCCGGACAGGGCTACGAGCAGTACTTC. It specifies CASSSSGQGYEQYF. The V call is TRBV5-1, the J call TRBJ2-7; 8 bases fit TRBD1. CDR3 length: 14 residues. V shed 3 bases and J 3 bases; nucleotides not matched to a gene: 5. Germline lookup yields CDR1 SGHRS and CDR2 YFSETQ. Combining the CDR3 with reference TRBV5-1 and TRBJ2-7 gives the whole variable domain KAGVTQTPRYLIKTRGQQVTLSCSPISGHRSVSWYQQTPGQGLQFLFEYFSETQRNKGNFPGRFSGRQFSNSRSEMNVSTLELGDSALYLCASSSSGQGYEQYFGPGTRLTVT.

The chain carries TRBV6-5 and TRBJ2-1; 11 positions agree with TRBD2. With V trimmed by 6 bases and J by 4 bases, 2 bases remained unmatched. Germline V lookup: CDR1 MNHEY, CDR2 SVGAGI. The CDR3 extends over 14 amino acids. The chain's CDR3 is CASSRLAGYNEQFF. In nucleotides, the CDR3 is TGTGCCAGCAGCCGACTAGCGGGGTACAATGAGCAGTTCTTC.

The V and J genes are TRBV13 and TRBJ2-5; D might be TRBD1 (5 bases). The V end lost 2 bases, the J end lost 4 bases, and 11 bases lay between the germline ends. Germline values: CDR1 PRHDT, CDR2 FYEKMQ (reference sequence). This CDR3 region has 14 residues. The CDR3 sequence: CASSLNLGRETQYF. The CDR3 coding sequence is TGTGCCAGCAGCTTAAATTTGGGGCGAGAGACCCAGTACTTC.

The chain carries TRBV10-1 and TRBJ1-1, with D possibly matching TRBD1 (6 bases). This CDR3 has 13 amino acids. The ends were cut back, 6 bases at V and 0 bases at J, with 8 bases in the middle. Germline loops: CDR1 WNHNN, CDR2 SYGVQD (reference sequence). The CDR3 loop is CASSGQLNTEAFF. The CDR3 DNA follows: TGCGCCAGCAGCGGACAGTTGAACACTGAAGCTTTCTTT.

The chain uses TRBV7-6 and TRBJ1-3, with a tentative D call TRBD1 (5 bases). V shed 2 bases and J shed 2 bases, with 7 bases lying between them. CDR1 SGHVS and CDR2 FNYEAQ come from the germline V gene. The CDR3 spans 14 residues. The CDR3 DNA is TGTGCCAGCAGCTTACGGGGGACTGGAAACACCATATATTTT. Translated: CASSLRGTGNTIYF. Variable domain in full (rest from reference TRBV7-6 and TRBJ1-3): GAGVSQSPRYKVTKRGQDVALRCDPISGHVSLYWYRQALGQGPEFLTYFNYEAQQDKSGLPNDRFSAERPEGSISTLTIQRTEQRDSAMYRCASSLRGTGNTIYFGEGSWLTVV.

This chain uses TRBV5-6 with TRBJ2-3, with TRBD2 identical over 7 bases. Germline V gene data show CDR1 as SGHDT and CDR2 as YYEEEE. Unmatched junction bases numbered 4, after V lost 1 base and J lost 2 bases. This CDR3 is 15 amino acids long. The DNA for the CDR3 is TGTGCCAGCAGCTTGTTGGGGGGGATCACAGATACGCAGTATTTT. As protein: CASSLLGGITDTQYF.

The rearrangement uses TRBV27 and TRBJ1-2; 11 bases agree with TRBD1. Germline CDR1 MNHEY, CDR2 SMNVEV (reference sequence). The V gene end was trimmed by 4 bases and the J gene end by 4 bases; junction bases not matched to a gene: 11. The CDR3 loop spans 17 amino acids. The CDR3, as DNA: TGTGCCAGCAGTTCCCTCGGACAGGGGGCGAGATCCTATGGCTACACCTTC. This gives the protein CASSSLGQGARSYGYTF.

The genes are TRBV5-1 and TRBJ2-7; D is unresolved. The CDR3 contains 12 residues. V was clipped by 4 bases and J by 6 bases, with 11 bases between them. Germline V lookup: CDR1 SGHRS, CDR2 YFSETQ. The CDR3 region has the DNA TGCGCCAGCAGCCTGCCAAGAGGCGAGCAGTACTTC. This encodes CASSLPRGEQYF. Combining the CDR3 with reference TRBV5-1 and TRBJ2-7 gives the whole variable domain KAGVTQTPRYLIKTRGQQVTLSCSPISGHRSVSWYQQTPGQGLQFLFEYFSETQRNKGNFPGRFSGRQFSNSRSEMNVSTLELGDSALYLCASSLPRGEQYFGPGTRLTVT.

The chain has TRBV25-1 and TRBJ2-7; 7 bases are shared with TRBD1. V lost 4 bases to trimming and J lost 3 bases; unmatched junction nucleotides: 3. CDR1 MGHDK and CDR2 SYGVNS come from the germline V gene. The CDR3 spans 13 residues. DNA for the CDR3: TGTGCCAGCAGTGGACAGGGAGACTACGAGCAGTACTTC. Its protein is CASSGQGDYEQYF.

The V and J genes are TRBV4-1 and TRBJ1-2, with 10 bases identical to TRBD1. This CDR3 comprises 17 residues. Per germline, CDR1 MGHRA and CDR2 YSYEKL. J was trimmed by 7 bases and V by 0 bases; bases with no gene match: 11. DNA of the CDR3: TGCGCCAGCAGCCAAGAAACGACAGGGGGCGCAGAAATTGGCTACACCTTC. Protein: CASSQETTGGAEIGYTF.

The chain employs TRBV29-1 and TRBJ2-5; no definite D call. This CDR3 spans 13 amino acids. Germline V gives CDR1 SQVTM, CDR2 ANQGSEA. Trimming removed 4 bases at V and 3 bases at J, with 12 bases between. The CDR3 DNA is TGCAGCGTTGGCGCCCCGGTGGAAGAGACCCAGTACTTC. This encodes CSVGAPVEETQYF. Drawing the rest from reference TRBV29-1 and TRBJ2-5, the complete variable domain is SAVISQKPSRDICQRGTSLTIQCQVDSQVTMMFWYRQQPGQSLTLIATANQGSEATYESGFVIDKFPISRPNLTFSTLTVSNMSPEDSSIYLCSVGAPVEETQYFGPGTRLLVL.

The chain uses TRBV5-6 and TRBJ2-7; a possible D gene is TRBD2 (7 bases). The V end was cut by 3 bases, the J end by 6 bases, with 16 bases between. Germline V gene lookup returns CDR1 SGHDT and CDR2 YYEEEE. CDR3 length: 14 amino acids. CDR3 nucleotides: TGTGCCAGCAGCTGGGCCGCGGGGGCCACCGAGCAGTACTTC. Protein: CASSWAAGATEQYF.

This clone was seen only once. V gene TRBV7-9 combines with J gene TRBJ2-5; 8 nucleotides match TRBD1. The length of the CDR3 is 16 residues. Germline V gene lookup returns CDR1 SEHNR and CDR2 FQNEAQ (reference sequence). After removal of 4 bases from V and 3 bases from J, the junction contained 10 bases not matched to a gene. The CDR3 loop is CASSSPRDRSEETQYF. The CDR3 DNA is TGTGCCAGCAGCTCACCCAGGGACAGGTCCGAAGAGACCCAGTACTTC.

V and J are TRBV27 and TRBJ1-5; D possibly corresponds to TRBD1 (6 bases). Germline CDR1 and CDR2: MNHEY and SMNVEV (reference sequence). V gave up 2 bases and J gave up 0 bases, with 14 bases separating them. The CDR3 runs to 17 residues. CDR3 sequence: CASSLKGHLYSNQPQHF. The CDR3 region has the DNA TGTGCCAGCAGTTTAAAGGGACATCTATATAGCAATCAGCCCCAGCATTTT.

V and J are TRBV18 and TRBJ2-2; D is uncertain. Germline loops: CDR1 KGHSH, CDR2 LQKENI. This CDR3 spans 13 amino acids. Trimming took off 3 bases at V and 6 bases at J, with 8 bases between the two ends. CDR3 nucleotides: TGTGCCAGCTCACCGCCAAACTCCGGGGAGCTGTTTTTT. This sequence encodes CASSPPNSGELFF.

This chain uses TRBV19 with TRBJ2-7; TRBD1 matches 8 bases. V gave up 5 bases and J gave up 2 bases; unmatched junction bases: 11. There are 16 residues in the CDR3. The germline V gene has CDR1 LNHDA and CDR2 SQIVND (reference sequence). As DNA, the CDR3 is TGTGCCAGTAGTCTCAGGGGGGACAGGTACCCCTACGAGCAGTACTTC. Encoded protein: CASSLRGDRYPYEQYF.

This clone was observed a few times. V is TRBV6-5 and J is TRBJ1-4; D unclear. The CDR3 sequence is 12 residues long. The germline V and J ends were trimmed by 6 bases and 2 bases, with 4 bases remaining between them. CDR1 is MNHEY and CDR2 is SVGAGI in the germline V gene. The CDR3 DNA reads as TGTGCCAGCAGCTCGACTAATGAAAAACTGTTTTTT. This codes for CASSSTNEKLFF.

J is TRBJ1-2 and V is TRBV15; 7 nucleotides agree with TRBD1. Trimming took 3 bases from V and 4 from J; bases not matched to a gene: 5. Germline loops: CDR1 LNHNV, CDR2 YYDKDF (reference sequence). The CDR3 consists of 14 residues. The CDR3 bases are TGTGCCACCAGCAGCTTGGGACAGATCTATGGCTACACCTTC. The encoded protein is CATSSLGQIYGYTF. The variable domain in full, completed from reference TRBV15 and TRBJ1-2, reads DAMVIQNPRYQVTQFGKPVTLSCSQTLNHNVMYWYQQKSSQAPKLLFHYYDKDFNNEADTPDNFQSRRPNTSFCFLDIRSPGLGDTAMYLCATSSLGQIYGYTFGSGTRLTVV.

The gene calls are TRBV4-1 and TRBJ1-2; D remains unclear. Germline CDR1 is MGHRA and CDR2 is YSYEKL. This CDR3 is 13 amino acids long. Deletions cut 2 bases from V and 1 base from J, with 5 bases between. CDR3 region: CASSQSDNYGYTF. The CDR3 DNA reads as TGCGCCAGCAGCCAATCAGATAACTATGGCTACACCTTC.

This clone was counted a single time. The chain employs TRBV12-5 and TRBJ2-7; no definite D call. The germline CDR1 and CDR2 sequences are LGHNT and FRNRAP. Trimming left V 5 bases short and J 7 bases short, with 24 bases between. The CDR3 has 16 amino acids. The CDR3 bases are TGTGCTAGTGGTAATTACGACTTCGCTCTCCTAAGGGAGCAGTACTTC. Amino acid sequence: CASGNYDFALLREQYF.

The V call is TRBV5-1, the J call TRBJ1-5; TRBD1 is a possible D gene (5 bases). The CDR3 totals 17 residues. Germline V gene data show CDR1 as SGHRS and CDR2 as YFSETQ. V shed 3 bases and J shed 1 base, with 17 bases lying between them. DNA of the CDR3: TGCGCCAGCAGCTGGTGGCAGGGTTCGTTGAGCAATCAGCCCCAGCATTTT. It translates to CASSWWQGSLSNQPQHF.

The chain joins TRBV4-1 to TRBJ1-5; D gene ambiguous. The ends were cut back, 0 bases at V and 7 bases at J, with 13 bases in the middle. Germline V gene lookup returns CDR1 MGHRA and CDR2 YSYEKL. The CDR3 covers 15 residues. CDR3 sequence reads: CASSQEGGIDQPQHF. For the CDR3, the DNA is TGCGCCAGCAGCCAAGAAGGCGGGATTGACCAGCCCCAGCATTTT.

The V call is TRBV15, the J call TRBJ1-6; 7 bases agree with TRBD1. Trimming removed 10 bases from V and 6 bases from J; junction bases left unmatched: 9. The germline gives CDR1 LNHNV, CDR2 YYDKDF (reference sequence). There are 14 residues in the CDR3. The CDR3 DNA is TGTGCCATCCGACAGGGACGGGGTAATTCACCCCTCCACTTT. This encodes CAIRQGRGNSPLHF.

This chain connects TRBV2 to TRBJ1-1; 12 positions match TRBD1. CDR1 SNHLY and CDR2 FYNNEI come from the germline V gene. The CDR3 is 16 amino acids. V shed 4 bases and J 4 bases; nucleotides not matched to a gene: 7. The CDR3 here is CASSGDRGRVVTEAFF. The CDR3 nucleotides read TGTGCCAGCAGTGGGGACAGGGGGCGCGTGGTCACTGAAGCTTTCTTT.